Shown below are 25 T cell receptor beta chains from a single sample sequenced in a study of identical twins. TCRdb analysed the 5' RACE reads with MiXCR anew, one entry per CDR3 protein. Of 430,000 or so distinct CDR3 sequences listed, roughly 24% are singletons. These data were also reused for a study on T cells expressing NK-cell markers.

The sample consisted of CD4+ T cells sorted from blood. All receptors derive from a woman under 30 in good health.

The chain is built from TRBV5-1 and TRBJ2-7; TRBD1 agrees at 7 bases. Germline V gene data show CDR1 as SGHRS and CDR2 as YFSETQ. The CDR3 is 14 amino acids. V was clipped by 6 bases and J by 2 bases; unmatched bases: 8. The CDR3 DNA follows: TGCGCCAGCACCCGGGGACAGTTCCCCTACGAGCAGTACTTC. Translated, it gives CASTRGQFPYEQYF.

This clonotype has more than one count but fewer than ten. The CDR3 nucleotides are TGCGCCAGCAGCTTGGGGGCCCAAGGAGGGGAGCTGTTTTTT. It yields the protein CASSLGAQGGELFF. The rearrangement links TRBV5-1 to TRBJ2-2; D gene unclear. The CDR3 is made up of 14 amino acids. Between the trimmed V and J ends, which lost 0 bases and 8 bases, there was a span of 11 bases. Germline V gene sequence: CDR1 SGHRS, CDR2 YFSETQ. The whole variable domain, filled in from reference TRBV5-1 and TRBJ2-2, reads KAGVTQTPRYLIKTRGQQVTLSCSPISGHRSVSWYQQTPGQGLQFLFEYFSETQRNKGNFPGRFSGRQFSNSRSEMNVSTLELGDSALYLCASSLGAQGGELFFGEGSRLTVL.

This clonotype was detected only a few times. The chain links TRBV25-1 to TRBJ1-5; D unclear. V lost 4 bases and J lost 3, with 10 bases in between. Per the germline V gene, CDR1 is MGHDK and CDR2 is SYGVNS. This CDR3 spans 14 amino acids. The DNA for the CDR3 is TGTGCCAGCAGTGTAGCAGGTGCCAATCAGCCCCAGCATTTT. This gives the protein CASSVAGANQPQHF.

The rearrangement links TRBV12-5 to TRBJ2-7; TRBD1 is a possible D gene (7 bases). CDR3 length: 15 residues. Trimming stripped 5 bases from V and 4 bases from J, with 18 bases between. Germline V lookup: CDR1 LGHNT, CDR2 FRNRAP. The CDR3 bases are TGTGCTAGTGGTCTCGGACAGGCGGGAAGGTACGAGCAGTACTTC. Residues: CASGLGQAGRYEQYF. Full variable domain (remainder filled in from reference TRBV12-5 and TRBJ2-7): DARVTQTPRHKVTEMGQEVTMRCQPILGHNTVFWYRQTMMQGLELLAYFRNRAPLDDSGMPKDRFSAEMPDATLATLKIQPSEPRDSAVYFCASGLGQAGRYEQYFGPGTRLTVT.

This clonotype was picked up one time. The chain is built from TRBV7-2 and TRBJ1-1; 9 bases fit TRBD1. The ends lost 5 bases at V and 11 bases at J; junction bases unmatched: 15. In germline, CDR1 is SGHTA, CDR2 FQGNSA. The CDR3 totals 15 residues. In nucleotides, the CDR3 is TGTGCCAGCAGCCCGCCCCACGGGACAGGGACTTCGGCTTTCTTT. Its translation: CASSPPHGTGTSAFF. Using reference TRBV7-2 and TRBJ1-1 for the parts outside the CDR3, the full variable domain is GAGVSQSPSNKVTEKGKDVELRCDPISGHTALYWYRQSLGQGLEFLIYFQGNSAPDKSGLPSDRFSAERTGGSVSTLTIQRTQQEDSAVYLCASSPPHGTGTSAFFGQGTRLTVV.

Only a few counts were recorded for this clonotype. V is TRBV7-8 and J is TRBJ2-7; 11 bases agree with TRBD1. Germline V gene lookup returns CDR1 SGHVS and CDR2 FQNEAQ. The CDR3 has 14 residues. The V and J ends lost 5 bases and 5 bases, in that order; junction bases with no gene match: 5. CDR3 amino acids: CASSPPGQGDEQYF. In DNA, the CDR3 is TGTGCCAGCAGCCCCCCGGGACAGGGGGACGAGCAGTACTTC.

The chain links TRBV12-3 or TRBV12-4 to TRBJ1-4; 7 nucleotides agree with TRBD1. V dropped 8 bases and J dropped 10; count of bases not matched to a gene: 7. The CDR3 runs 12 residues. CDR3 protein: CASSQGQGKLFF. As DNA, the CDR3 is TGTGCCAGCTCACAGGGGCAGGGAAAACTGTTTTTT.

There are many counts of this clonotype. The CDR3 is CASSQDVGGFGYTF. The CDR3 region has the DNA TGTGCCAGCAGCCAAGATGTAGGAGGGTTTGGCTACACCTTC. The J gene is TRBJ1-2, the V gene TRBV4-2; no reliable D call. V lost 0 bases and J lost 7, with 12 bases in between. In germline, CDR1 is LGHNA, CDR2 YNFKEQ. The CDR3 consists of 14 residues.

The J gene is TRBJ2-5, the V gene TRBV20-1; D ambiguous. V was clipped by 3 bases and J by 5 bases, with 13 bases between them. Germline V CDR1 and CDR2: DFQATT, SNEGSKA (reference sequence). The CDR3 is 13 amino acids. In nucleotides, the CDR3 is TGCAGTGCTAGCTACCTCGCGGTGGAGACCCAGTACTTC. This sequence encodes CSASYLAVETQYF.

This clonotype was counted between two and nine times. The chain is built from TRBV5-4 and TRBJ2-5; D gene unclear. Germline values: CDR1 SGHNT, CDR2 YYREEE (reference sequence). The CDR3 totals 15 residues. Trimming stripped 3 bases from V and 5 bases from J, with 17 bases between. The CDR3 DNA is TGTGCCAGCAGCTGGACCCCTGGATTCGGGGAGACCCAGTACTTC. This sequence encodes CASSWTPGFGETQYF.

Many counts were recorded for this clonotype. The chain recombines TRBV20-1 with TRBJ2-5; D gene ambiguous. The CDR3 has 13 amino acids. Trimming cost V 3 bases and J 5 bases, with 13 bases left between them. CDR1 and CDR2 (germline): DFQATT, SNEGSKA (reference sequence). The CDR3 protein is CSASDPNGETQYF. The CDR3 DNA follows: TGCAGTGCTAGTGATCCGAACGGGGAGACCCAGTACTTC.

This clonotype showed up many times. The chain has TRBV24-1 and TRBJ2-5; a possible D gene is TRBD1 (6 bases). V was shortened by 2 bases and J by 5 bases, with 14 bases between the two germline ends. CDR1 is KGHDR, CDR2 SFDVKD, per germline. This CDR3 region has 15 residues. Here the CDR3 DNA reads TGTGCCACCAGTGATTCCTCGGACAGTACCGAGACCCAGTACTTC. Protein sequence: CATSDSSDSTETQYF.

The gene calls are TRBV9 and TRBJ2-1; possibly TRBD1 or TRBD2 for D (6 bases each). The V end lost 4 bases, the J end lost 2 bases, and 13 bases lay between the germline ends. The CDR3 length is 15 residues. CDR1 is SGDLS and CDR2 is YYNGEE in the germline V gene. The CDR3: CASSPIGGPYNEQFF. CDR3 in DNA: TGTGCCAGCAGCCCAATAGGGGGGCCCTACAATGAGCAGTTCTTC.

The chain is built from TRBV6-5 and TRBJ2-5; 7 bases are shared with TRBD1. The V and J ends lost 5 bases and 9 bases, in that order; junction bases with no gene match: 6. Per germline, CDR1 MNHEY and CDR2 SVGAGI. The length of the CDR3 is 12 residues. As DNA, the CDR3 is TGTGCCAGCAGTAGGGACAGATGGGCCCAGTACTTC. This codes for CASSRDRWAQYF.

The rearrangement links TRBV11-2 to TRBJ2-2; D possibly corresponds to TRBD1 (6 bases). The CDR3 consists of 16 residues. Germline values: CDR1 SGHAT, CDR2 FQNNGV. V was cut by 1 base and J by 4 bases, with 13 bases left in between. CDR3 loop: CASSLGRRGSTGELFF. For the CDR3, the DNA is TGTGCCAGCAGCTTAGGGCGCAGGGGTAGCACCGGGGAGCTGTTTTTT.

This clonotype was observed a handful of times. V gene TRBV11-3 combines with J gene TRBJ2-1; D perhaps matches TRBD2 (6 bases). The germline V gene encodes CDR1 SGHNT and CDR2 YENEEA. This CDR3 has 15 residues. The V end lost 5 bases, the J end lost 6 bases, and 17 bases lay between the germline ends. Written as DNA, the CDR3 is TGTGCCAGCAGCACCCAACGGAGGGCTGGCAATGAGCAGTTCTTC. It is translated as CASSTQRRAGNEQFF.

The rearrangement uses TRBV4-2 and TRBJ2-5; D is undetermined. CDR1 and CDR2 from the germline V gene are LGHNA and YNFKEQ. The CDR3 runs 15 residues. With 1 base removed from V and 4 bases from J, the gap between germline ends came to 13 bases. The CDR3 region has the DNA TGTGCCAGCAGCCAAGGGGCGGCAGGACCAGAGACCCAGTACTTC. This gives the protein CASSQGAAGPETQYF.

The chain employs TRBV14 and TRBJ2-7; TRBD1 or TRBD2 may be the D gene (6 bases each). CDR1 and CDR2 from the germline V gene are SGHDN and FVKESK. V was clipped by 2 bases and J by 5 bases, with 13 bases between them. The CDR3 is 14 amino acids. CDR3 in amino acids: CASSQIQGGDEQYF. CDR3 sequence (DNA): TGTGCCAGCAGCCAAATACAGGGCGGGGACGAGCAGTACTTC.

This clonotype occurred many times. The rearrangement joins TRBV5-1 to TRBJ1-2; TRBD1 matches 9 bases. Germline CDR1 SGHRS, CDR2 YFSETQ. V lost 4 bases and J lost 7; bases outside the gene matches: 2. This CDR3 spans 12 amino acids. The CDR3 DNA follows: TGCGCCAGCAGCCCGACAGGGGGTGGCTACACCTTC. Its translation: CASSPTGGGYTF.

The chain couples TRBV10-3 to TRBJ2-1; 7 positions match TRBD2. After removal of 7 bases from V and 4 bases from J, the junction contained 4 bases not matched to a gene. This CDR3 is 13 amino acids long. Germline V gives CDR1 ENHRY, CDR2 SYGVKD. CDR3 bases: TGTGCCATCACTAGCGGAGTTTACAATGAGCAGTTCTTC. Translating it yields CAITSGVYNEQFF.

This clonotype occurred a few times. V usage is TRBV5-1 and J usage is TRBJ2-2; 11 bases fit TRBD2. CDR3 length equals 16 residues. From germline, CDR1 is SGHRS and CDR2 YFSETQ. The trim removed 2 bases at V and 4 bases at J, leaving 4 bases unmatched. CDR3 sequence reads: CASSLGLAGLTGELFF. DNA of the CDR3: TGCGCCAGCAGCTTAGGACTAGCGGGCCTCACCGGGGAGCTGTTTTTT.

This chain connects TRBV20-1 to TRBJ2-7; D uncertain. This CDR3 has 12 residues. From germline, CDR1 is DFQATT and CDR2 SNEGSKA (reference sequence). V lost 3 bases to trimming and J lost 3 bases, with 9 bases between them. The CDR3 loop is CSASLDLYEQYF. In DNA form, the CDR3 reads TGCAGTGCTAGCCTAGATCTCTACGAGCAGTACTTC.

The CDR3 DNA reads TGTGCCAGCAGGACACGGTCGGGGACTGAAGCTTTCTTT. This sequence encodes CASRTRSGTEAFF. The chain links TRBV6-1 to TRBJ1-1; no clear D. Germline loops: CDR1 MNHNS, CDR2 SASEGT. The CDR3 runs to 13 residues. With 6 bases removed from V and 5 bases from J, the gap between germline ends came to 13 bases.

A few counts support this clonotype. CDR3 amino acids: CASTSGSSYEQYF. As DNA, the CDR3 is TGTGCCAGCACCTCCGGGAGCTCCTACGAGCAGTACTTC. The rearrangement joins TRBV5-5 to TRBJ2-7, with D perhaps TRBD2 (6 bases). The germline V gene has CDR1 SGHKS and CDR2 YYEKEE (reference sequence). Trimming removed 6 bases at V and 0 bases at J, with 10 bases between. This CDR3 is built from 13 residues.

This chain connects TRBV7-9 to TRBJ2-5; 8 bases fit TRBD2. Germline CDR1 reads SEHNR; CDR2 reads FQNEAQ (reference sequence). J gave up 4 bases and V 3 bases, and 4 bases lay outside the gene matches. This CDR3 is built from 14 residues. This CDR3 is CASSFPGGRETQYF. CDR3 sequence (DNA): TGTGCCAGCAGCTTCCCGGGAGGGAGAGAGACCCAGTACTTC. The whole variable domain, filled in from reference TRBV7-9 and TRBJ2-5, reads DTGVSQNPRHKITKRGQNVTFRCDPISEHNRLYWYRQTLGQGPEFLTYFQNEAQLEKSRLLSDRFSAERPKGSFSTLEIQRTEQGDSAMYLCASSFPGGRETQYFGPGTRLLVL.